Listed below are T cell receptor beta chains from one sample, sequenced in a study of OX40 agonist ivuxolimab in advanced cancers. Clones were read by immunoSEQ multiplex PCR, and TCRdb kept only the in-frame ones, dropping some. The profile covers about 21,000 clones, with around 82% appearing a single time and 30% taken by the ten largest. The sequenced sample was CD4+ or CD8+ T cells sorted from blood, obtained in a trial of the OX40 agonist ivuxolimab. These receptors were obtained from an adult with an advanced solid tumor such as melanoma, head and neck, liver or kidney cancer. The CDR3 runs from the conserved cysteine through the conserved F or W.

j_call v_call cdr3_aa
TRBJ1-1 TRBV19 CASTRQGRNTEAFF
TRBJ2-3 TRBV9 CASSPDSGGTDTQYF
TRBJ2-7 TRBV2 CASLPTGHEQYF
TRBJ2-5 TRBV4-2 CASSRPGTGQETQYF
TRBJ2-1 TRBV5-4 CASSLRLGTTNEQFF
TRBJ2-2 TRBV5-6 CASSQTGGATGELFF
TRBJ2-3 TRBV2 CASRQGVADTQYF
TRBJ2-5 TRBV10-3 CAISDTETQYF
TRBJ2-5 TRBV19 CASGPRERLGETQYF
TRBJ2-5 TRBV6-1 CASSEGGGAGTQYF